The clone carrying this T cell receptor beta chain was picked up many times. Its target is not known. The entry originates in a study of human T cells and chemical hapten exposure. As for the study in general: Subjects had 2% DPC placed on about 2 cm by about 2 cm of upper inner arm skin for sensitization. Small differences in pooled library volume mainly drove the variation in TCR yields per sample.

The study used a library that attached unique molecular identifiers to individual cDNA molecules. Via MiXCR, TCRdb re-called the RACE reads, giving one row per CDR3 protein. The sample has 350,000 to 400,000 distinct CDR3 sequences; about 6.3% are singletons. Study outcomes and limitations: Expanded TCR counts at PT1 were positively correlated with the patch test score.

Trimming removed 1 base from V and 4 bases from J; junction bases left unmatched: 6. This CDR3 comprises 16 residues. CDR1 and CDR2 (germline): LGHNA, YSLEER. Time point here: patch test 2, 6 weeks after DPC sensitization. Described treatment: therapeutic diphenylcyclopropenone sensitization with weekly scalp DPC. The receptor was isolated from a woman aged 18-35 years with alopecia areata. Some clones in this sample may be carry-over from other donors' samples. Here the sequenced sample was whole blood, taken in connection with sensitization to the hapten diphenylcyclopropenone (DPC). The genes are TRBV4-3 and TRBJ2-3, with TRBD2 matching 9 bases. CDR3 amino acids: CASSQVSGGPSDTQYF. The DNA for the CDR3 is TGCGCCAGCAGCCAAGTCAGCGGGGGGCCCTCAGATACGCAGTATTTT.